This TCR beta chain appears in the sequencing data of a study of preoperative IRX-2 immunotherapy in early breast cancer. Some clones are missing from TCRdb's copy, which holds only in-frame ones; the method was immunoSEQ multiplex PCR. Of 90,000 to 100,000 clones listed, roughly 90% are singletons. The treatment was: preoperative locoregional IRX-2 cytokine immunotherapy. This phase Ib study tested locoregional IRX-2 cytokine immunotherapy given before surgery. Material: tumor tissue, obtained after IRX-2 immunotherapy. The sequence derives from a human donor with breast cancer.

The CDR3 reads CASSFGDYNEQFF. The CDR3, as DNA: TGCGCCAGCAGCTTCGGGGATTACAATGAGCAGTTCTTC. The rearrangement joins TRBV23-1 to TRBJ2-1; perhaps TRBD2 as D (5 bases). TRBV23-1 is an ORF for which the function is uncertain. The CDR3 is 13 amino acids. The V end was cut by 6 bases, the J end by 4 bases, with 10 bases between.